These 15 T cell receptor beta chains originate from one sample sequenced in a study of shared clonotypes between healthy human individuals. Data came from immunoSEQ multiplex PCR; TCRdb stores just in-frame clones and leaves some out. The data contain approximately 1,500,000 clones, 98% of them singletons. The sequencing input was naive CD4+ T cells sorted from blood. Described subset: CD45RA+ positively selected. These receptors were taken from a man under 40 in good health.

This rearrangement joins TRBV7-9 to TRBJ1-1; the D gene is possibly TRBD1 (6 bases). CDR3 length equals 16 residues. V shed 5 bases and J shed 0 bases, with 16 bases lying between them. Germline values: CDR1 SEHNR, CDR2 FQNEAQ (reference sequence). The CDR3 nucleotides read TGTGCCAGCAGCACCCTGGGCGGGACACTGAACACTGAAGCTTTCTTT. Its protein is CASSTLGGTLNTEAFF.

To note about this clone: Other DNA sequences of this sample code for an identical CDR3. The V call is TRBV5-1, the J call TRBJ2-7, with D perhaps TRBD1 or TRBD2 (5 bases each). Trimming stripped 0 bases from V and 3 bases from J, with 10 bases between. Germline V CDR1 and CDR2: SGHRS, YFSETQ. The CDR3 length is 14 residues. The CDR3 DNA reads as TGCGCCAGCAGCTTGGATCGGGGCATCTACGAGCAGTACTTC. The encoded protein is CASSLDRGIYEQYF.

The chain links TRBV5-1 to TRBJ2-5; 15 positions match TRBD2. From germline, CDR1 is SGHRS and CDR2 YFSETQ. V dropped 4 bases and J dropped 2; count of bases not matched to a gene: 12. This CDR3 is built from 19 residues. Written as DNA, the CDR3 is TGCGCCAGCAGCCCATGGACTAGCGGGAGGGCCGTCTGGCAAGAGACCCAGTACTTC. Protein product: CASSPWTSGRAVWQETQYF. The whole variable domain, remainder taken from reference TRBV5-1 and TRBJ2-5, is KAGVTQTPRYLIKTRGQQVTLSCSPISGHRSVSWYQQTPGQGLQFLFEYFSETQRNKGNFPGRFSGRQFSNSRSEMNVSTLELGDSALYLCASSPWTSGRAVWQETQYFGPGTRLLVL.

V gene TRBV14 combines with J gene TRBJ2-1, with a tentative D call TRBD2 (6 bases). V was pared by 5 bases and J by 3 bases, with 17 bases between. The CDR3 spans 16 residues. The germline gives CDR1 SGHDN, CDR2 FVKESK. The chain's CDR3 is CASSFMGLVDYNEQFF. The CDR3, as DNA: TGTGCCAGCAGCTTCATGGGACTCGTAGACTACAATGAGCAGTTCTTC.

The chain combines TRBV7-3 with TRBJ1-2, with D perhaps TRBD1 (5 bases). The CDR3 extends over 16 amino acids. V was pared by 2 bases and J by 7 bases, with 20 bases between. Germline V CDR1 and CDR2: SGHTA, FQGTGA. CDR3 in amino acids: CASSLHIPGAGGGYTF. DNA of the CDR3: TGTGCCAGCAGCTTACATATCCCCGGGGCCGGAGGTGGCTACACCTTC.

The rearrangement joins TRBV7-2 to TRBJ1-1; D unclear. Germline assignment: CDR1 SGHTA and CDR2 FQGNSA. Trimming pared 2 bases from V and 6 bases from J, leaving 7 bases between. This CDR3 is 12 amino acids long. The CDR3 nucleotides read TGTGCCAGCAGCTTATTCGGTCCTGAAGCTTTCTTT. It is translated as CASSLFGPEAFF.

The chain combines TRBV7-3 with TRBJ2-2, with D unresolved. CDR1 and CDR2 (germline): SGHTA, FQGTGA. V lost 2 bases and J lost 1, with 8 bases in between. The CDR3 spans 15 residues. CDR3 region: CASSLRAGNTGELFF. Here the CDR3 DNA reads TGTGCCAGCAGCTTACGGGCAGGGAACACCGGGGAGCTGTTTTTT. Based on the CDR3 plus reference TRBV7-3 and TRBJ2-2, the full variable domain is GAGVSQTPSNKVTEKGKYVELRCDPISGHTALYWYRQSLGQGPEFLIYFQGTGAADDSGLPNDRFFAVRPEGSVSTLKIQRTERGDSAVYLCASSLRAGNTGELFFGEGSRLTVL.

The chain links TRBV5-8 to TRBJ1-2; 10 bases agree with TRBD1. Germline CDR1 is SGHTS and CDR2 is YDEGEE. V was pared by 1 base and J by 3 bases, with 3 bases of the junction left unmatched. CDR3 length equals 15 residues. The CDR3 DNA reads TGTGCCAGCAGCTTGAGACAGGGGGCTCACTATGGCTACACCTTC. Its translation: CASSLRQGAHYGYTF.

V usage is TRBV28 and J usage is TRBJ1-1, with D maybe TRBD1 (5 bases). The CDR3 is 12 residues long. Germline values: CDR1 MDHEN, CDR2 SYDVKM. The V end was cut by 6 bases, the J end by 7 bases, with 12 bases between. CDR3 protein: CASSLDSIEAFF. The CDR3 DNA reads TGTGCCAGCAGCCTCGACAGCATTGAAGCTTTCTTT.

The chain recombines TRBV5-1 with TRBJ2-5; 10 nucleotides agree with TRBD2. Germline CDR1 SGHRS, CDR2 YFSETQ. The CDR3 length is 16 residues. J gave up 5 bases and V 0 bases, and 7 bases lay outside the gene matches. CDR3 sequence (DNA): TGCGCCAGCAGCTTGGCTTCTAGCGGGAGCCGGGAGACCCAGTACTTC. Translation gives CASSLASSGSRETQYF.

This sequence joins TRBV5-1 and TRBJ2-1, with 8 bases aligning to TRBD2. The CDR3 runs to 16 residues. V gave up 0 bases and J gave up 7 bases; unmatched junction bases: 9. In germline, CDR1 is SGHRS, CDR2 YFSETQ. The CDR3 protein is CASSLERTSSSNEQFF. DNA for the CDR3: TGCGCCAGCAGCTTGGAGAGGACTAGCTCTTCGAATGAGCAGTTCTTC.

CDR3 region: CASSHYNNEQFF. The CDR3 DNA is TGCGCCAGCAGCCACTACAACAATGAGCAGTTCTTC. The chain employs TRBV4-1 and TRBJ2-1; no clear D. There are 12 residues in the CDR3. V was shortened by 3 bases and J by 5 bases, with 5 bases between the two germline ends. Looked up from germline, CDR1 is MGHRA and CDR2 is YSYEKL.

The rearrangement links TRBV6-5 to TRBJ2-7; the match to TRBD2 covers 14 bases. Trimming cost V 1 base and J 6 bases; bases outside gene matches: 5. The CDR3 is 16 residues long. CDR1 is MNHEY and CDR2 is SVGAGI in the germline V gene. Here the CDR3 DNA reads TGTGCCAGCAGTTACTTAAACGGACTAGCGGGAGGCGAGCAGTACTTC. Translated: CASSYLNGLAGGEQYF.

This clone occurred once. CDR3 coding DNA: TGTGCCAGCAGCGTTACCCCCGGGAAGGGGGACTATGGCTACACCTTC. Protein: CASSVTPGKGDYGYTF. V and J are TRBV9 and TRBJ1-2; weak D call: TRBD1 (6 bases). Trimming took 2 bases from V and 3 from J, leaving 17 bases between them. The CDR3 length is 16 residues. Germline CDR1 reads SGDLS; CDR2 reads YYNGEE.

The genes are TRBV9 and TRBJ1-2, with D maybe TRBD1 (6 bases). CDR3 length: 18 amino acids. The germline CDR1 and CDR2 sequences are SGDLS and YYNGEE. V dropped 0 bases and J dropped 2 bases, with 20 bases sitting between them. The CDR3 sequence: CASSVEGTGRLWNYGYTF. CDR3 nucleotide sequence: TGTGCCAGCAGCGTAGAGGGCACAGGGAGGCTATGGAACTATGGCTACACCTTC.